Presented here are 14 T cell receptor beta chains from one specimen sequenced in a study of blood T cell repertoires in COVID-19. Profiled with immunoSEQ multiplex PCR; TCRdb holds only in-frame clones, not every one. The data show over 85,000 clones, with approximately 92% seen just once and under 2% held by the top ten. Sequencing was carried out using peripheral blood. The receptors originated from a woman aged 50 to 60 with COVID-19, enrolled during active disease.

The chain joins TRBV7-2 to TRBJ2-7; maybe TRBD2 (5 bases). Trimming shortened V by 3 bases and J by 6 bases, and 12 bases separated the two germline ends. CDR1 SGHTA and CDR2 FQGNSA come from the germline V gene. This CDR3 comprises 13 residues. The CDR3 DNA follows: TGTGCCAGCAGCTTTAAAGAGGGTGGCGAGCAGTACTTC. This translates into CASSFKEGGEQYF.

The chain joins TRBV28 to TRBJ1-3, with D unresolved. The CDR3 covers 16 residues. Germline V gives CDR1 MDHEN, CDR2 SYDVKM. The germline V and J ends were trimmed by 2 bases and 7 bases, with 18 bases remaining between them. The CDR3 DNA reads as TGTGCCAGCAGTTTAGCCTCCCTGCGGGATGGGAACACCATATATTTT. Translating gives CASSLASLRDGNTIYF.

The rearrangement joins TRBV19 to TRBJ1-3; no firm D call. Germline CDR1 and CDR2: LNHDA and SQIVND (reference sequence). The CDR3 extends over 13 amino acids. Trimming removed 6 bases from V and 1 base from J, with 7 bases in between. The CDR3, as DNA: TGTGCCAGTAGGTCGGGGTCTGGAAACACCATATATTTT. Translating gives CASRSGSGNTIYF. The variable domain in full, completed from reference TRBV19 and TRBJ1-3, reads DGGITQSPKYLFRKEGQNVTLSCEQNLNHDAMYWYRQDPGQGLRLIYYSQIVNDFQKGDIAEGYSVSREKKESFPLTVTSAQKNPTAFYLCASRSGSGNTIYFGEGSWLTVV.

This rearrangement joins TRBV5-1 to TRBJ1-1, with 10 bases aligning to TRBD1. The germline V gene has CDR1 SGHRS and CDR2 YFSETQ. After removal of 3 bases from V and 1 base from J, the junction contained 9 bases not matched to a gene. The CDR3 totals 17 residues. Here the CDR3 DNA reads TGCGCCAGCAGCTGGGGAACCGGGACAGGGGCGAACACTGAAGCTTTCTTT. It encodes CASSWGTGTGANTEAFF.

V usage is TRBV21-1 and J usage is TRBJ2-1; the D segment call TRBD2 is taken from the table without a DNA check. TRBV21-1 represents a pseudogene. The CDR3 has 20 residues. The chain's CDR3 is CASSKRVVGTSPSSYNEQFF. The CDR3 DNA sequence: TGTGCCAGCAGCAAACGGGTTGTCGGTACTAGCCCCAGCTCCTACAATGAGCAGTTCTTC.

This chain links TRBV25-1 with TRBJ2-7, with 7 bases aligning to TRBD2. With 3 bases clipped from V and 11 bases from J, the junction kept 10 bases outside the gene matches. This CDR3 has 13 amino acids. The V gene's germline CDR1 is MGHDK and CDR2 SYGVNS. The CDR3 region has the DNA TGTGCCAGCAGTGAGAGTGGGGGGGGTTTGGAGTACGTC. Encoded protein: CASSESGGGLEYV.

The J gene is TRBJ2-3, the V gene TRBV5-1, with D maybe TRBD1 (7 bases). CDR1 is SGHRS, CDR2 YFSETQ, per germline. V gave up 3 bases and J gave up 3 bases, with 14 bases separating them. The CDR3 sequence is 15 residues long. The CDR3 region is CASSSPRGATDTQYF. The CDR3 DNA reads as TGCGCCAGCAGCTCCCCCAGGGGGGCTACAGATACGCAGTATTTT. Using reference TRBV5-1 and TRBJ2-3 for the parts outside the CDR3, the full variable domain is KAGVTQTPRYLIKTRGQQVTLSCSPISGHRSVSWYQQTPGQGLQFLFEYFSETQRNKGNFPGRFSGRQFSNSRSEMNVSTLELGDSALYLCASSSPRGATDTQYFGPGTRLTVL.

This sequence joins TRBV12-1 and TRBJ2-1; the D segment call TRBD2 is taken from the table without a DNA check. TRBV12-1 has pseudogene status. The CDR3 sequence is 14 residues long. This chain's CDR3 is CASSTGLAANEQFF. In DNA form, the CDR3 reads TGTGCCAGCAGCACGGGACTAGCGGCCAATGAGCAGTTCTTC.

The rearrangement joins TRBV19 to TRBJ2-2, with TRBD1 identical over 8 bases. With 3 bases clipped from V and 1 base from J, the junction kept 4 bases outside the gene matches. Germline loops: CDR1 LNHDA, CDR2 SQIVND (reference sequence). The CDR3 has 16 residues. The CDR3 bases are TGTGCCAGTAGTATCTGGACAGGGTTGAACACCGGGGAGCTGTTTTTT. Its protein product is CASSIWTGLNTGELFF.

CDR3 DNA: TGTGCCAGCAGCAGGGGCCGCGGGCCTAACTCTTCTGGAAACACCATATATTTT. Its protein product is CASSRGRGPNSSGNTIYF. The genes are TRBV7-9 and TRBJ1-3, with D perhaps matching TRBD1 (5 bases). Looked up from germline, CDR1 is SEHNR and CDR2 is FQNEAQ (reference sequence). CDR3 length equals 18 residues. V shed 5 bases and J shed 1 base, with 21 bases lying between them.

The chain couples TRBV11-2 to TRBJ1-4; 9 bases map to TRBD1. The CDR3 spans 14 residues. CDR1 SGHAT and CDR2 FQNNGV come from the germline V gene. Trimming removed 5 bases from V and 8 bases from J; junction bases left unmatched: 6. DNA for the CDR3: TGTGCCAGCAGCCCGGGACAGGGTAACGAAAAACTGTTTTTT. Encoded protein: CASSPGQGNEKLFF.

V is TRBV7-2 and J is TRBJ1-6; D possibly corresponds to TRBD1 (5 bases). The CDR3 totals 13 residues. V lost 6 bases and J 10 bases, leaving 13 bases between the germline ends. The germline gives CDR1 SGHTA, CDR2 FQGNSA. The CDR3 sequence is CASRSGWGSPLHF. The CDR3 DNA is TGTGCCAGCAGGTCAGGGTGGGGATCACCCCTCCACTTT.

V usage is TRBV19 and J usage is TRBJ1-3; no firm D call. This CDR3 is built from 15 residues. Germline CDR1 is LNHDA and CDR2 is SQIVND (reference sequence). V was trimmed by 5 bases and J by 3 bases, leaving 14 bases between them. DNA for the CDR3: TGTGCCAGTAGTCGACATTGGATCATTGGAAACACCATATATTTT. This encodes CASSRHWIIGNTIYF.

In this sample, this clone turned up once. The chain is built from TRBV4-3 and TRBJ1-2, with D possibly being TRBD1 (6 bases). Germline V CDR1 and CDR2: LGHNA, YSLEER. The CDR3 has 15 residues. Trimming cost V 0 bases and J 7 bases, with 15 bases left between them. CDR3 in DNA: TGCGCCAGCAGCCAAGAACGGACAGATCCTCGTGGCTACACCTTC. It specifies CASSQERTDPRGYTF.